This is a list of T cell receptor beta chains from one sample in a study of blood T cells in healthy people across ages. TCRdb reprocessed the 5' RACE reads via MiXCR and lists one record per CDR3 protein. Of around 1.5 million distinct CDR3 sequences listed, about 43% are singletons. The sequenced sample was blood. These receptors were taken from a young woman in good health. Each CDR3 is given with its conserved first and last residue. A D gene is named only where the DNA matches it firmly. The size entry is marked missing in some rows and otherwise reads once, few, many or a size class.

CDR3 DNA	CDR3 protein	CDR3 length	V gene	D gene	clone size	J gene
TGCGCCAGCAGTTTGCCCGGAGGATCCCAACAGTACTTC	CASSLPGGSQQYF	13	TRBV28	-	-	TRBJ2-5
TGTGCCACCCAACGACAACAGGGCAGCTCCTACAATGAGCAGTTCTTC	CATQRQQGSSYNEQFF	16	TRBV10-3	-	-	TRBJ2-1
TGTGCCAGCAGCTTAGATGTGACTGGGCAGTTCTTC	CASSLDVTGQFF	12	TRBV7-8	-	few	TRBJ2-1
TGTGCCAGCGACAACGGCGGCAGGGGGCTCTATGTGCCGAACACTGAAGCTTTCTTT	CASDNGGRGLYVPNTEAFF	19	TRBV6-1	TRBD1	-	TRBJ1-1
TGCGCCAGCAGCCAAGAAATAAGACAGGCAAACTATGGCTACACCTTC	CASSQEIRQANYGYTF	16	TRBV4-1	-	-	TRBJ1-2
TGTGCCAGCAGTTACGACAGGGCTAGGGAGCCCCAGCATTTT	CASSYDRAREPQHF	14	TRBV6-5	TRBD1	once	TRBJ1-5
TGCAGTGCTACTGCGGGTAGTATGAACACTGAAGCTTTCTTT	CSATAGSMNTEAFF	14	TRBV20-1	-	-	TRBJ1-1
TGTGCCAGCAGCCAAGGGGCAGGGGGCTTGGAGCTAGCCAAAAACATTCAGTACTTC	CASSQGAGGLELAKNIQYF	19	TRBV3-1	TRBD1	-	TRBJ2-4
TGCAGTGCTAGAGTGCTCGGAGGGACCGGGGAGCTGTTTTTT	CSARVLGGTGELFF	14	TRBV20-1	-	-	TRBJ2-2
TGTGCCATCAGAAGGACGGACGTTTTAGAGGGCTACACCTTC	CAIRRTDVLEGYTF	14	TRBV10-3	-	-	TRBJ1-2
TGTGCCAGCACCAGGGGAGGGGGCCCAGAGACCCAGTACTTC	CASTRGGGPETQYF	14	TRBV6-2/TRBV6-3	-	-	TRBJ2-5
TGTGCCAGCGTACACCTAGCGGGAGCTGAGGGGGAGCAGTTCTTC	CASVHLAGAEGEQFF	15	TRBV5-5	TRBD2	few	TRBJ2-1
TGTGCCGGCAGACGAGAGGGGGCTGGCACAGATACGCAGTATTTT	CAGRREGAGTDTQYF	15	TRBV7-9	TRBD1	-	TRBJ2-3
TGTGCCAGCAGACCTCAGACGAGCACAGATACGCAGTATTTT	CASRPQTSTDTQYF	14	TRBV6-1	-	many	TRBJ2-3
TGTGCCAGCAGCGTCTTGGGGGGGAACACCGGGGAGCTGTTTTTT	CASSVLGGNTGELFF	15	TRBV9	-	-	TRBJ2-2
TGCGCCAGCAGTGAGTCTGAGGGGGGGTGGTCAGATACGCAGTATTTT	CASSESEGGWSDTQYF	16	TRBV10-1	-	few	TRBJ2-3
TGTGCCAGCACCTCGGCCGTAGCGGGAGGGCCGGATGAGCAGTACTTC	CASTSAVAGGPDEQYF	16	TRBV12-3/TRBV12-4	TRBD2	-	TRBJ2-7
TGTGCCAGCACCCCCGGTGGAAGGACAGGCAAAACGCCCCAGCATTTT	CASTPGGRTGKTPQHF	16	TRBV28	TRBD1	once	TRBJ1-5
TGTGCCAGCAGCTTAGGGGCTAGCGGGAACTGGGAGACCCAGTACTTC	CASSLGASGNWETQYF	16	TRBV7-2	TRBD2	-	TRBJ2-5
TGTGCCAGCAGCCAAGATCGCAGGGGGACTCGGGAGCAGTACTTC	CASSQDRRGTREQYF	15	TRBV3-1	-	-	TRBJ2-7
TGTGCCAGCAGCACCTTCCGGACAGGGGGGCAAGAGACCCAGTACTTC	CASSTFRTGGQETQYF	16	TRBV7-9	TRBD1	-	TRBJ2-5
TGTGCCAGCAGACCATGGGCTAGCGGATACAATGAGCAGTTCTTC	CASRPWASGYNEQFF	15	TRBV6-6	TRBD2	-	TRBJ2-1
TGCAGCGTTGAAGGGGGACTAGCGGGGGGGCACGAGCAGTTCTTC	CSVEGGLAGGHEQFF	15	TRBV29-1	TRBD2	few	TRBJ2-1
TGCAGTGCTAGAACACTAGCGGGAGGGCCGGATGAGCAGTTCTTC	CSARTLAGGPDEQFF	15	TRBV20-1	TRBD2	-	TRBJ2-1
TGTGCCAGCTCCCCGGTCGGTTTTAGCTACGAGCAGTACTTC	CASSPVGFSYEQYF	14	TRBV6-2/TRBV6-3	-	-	TRBJ2-7
TGTGCCAGCAGTGAGGCCGGGGGCCCCTTGAATGAGCAGTTCTTC	CASSEAGGPLNEQFF	15	TRBV2	-	-	TRBJ2-1
TGTGCCAGCAGCAAGGGGGGCCTCAGCTCCTACGAGCAGTACTTC	CASSKGGLSSYEQYF	15	TRBV27	-	-	TRBJ2-7
TGCGCCAGCAGCGACTGGACGGGCGCCTACAATGAGCAGTTCTTC	CASSDWTGAYNEQFF	15	TRBV5-1	-	few	TRBJ2-1
TGTGCCAGCAGCTTAGTTGGCCAGGGCAGTGAAAAACTGTTTTTT	CASSLVGQGSEKLFF	15	TRBV7-9	-	-	TRBJ1-4
TGTGCCAGCAGTTTGGAGTTCGGGAGGGCGCAGTATTTT	CASSLEFGRAQYF	13	TRBV12-3/TRBV12-4	TRBD2	-	TRBJ2-3
TGCAGCGTCGTTCCTGGGGGCGCGGGGATATACAATGAGCAGTTCTTC	CSVVPGGAGIYNEQFF	16	TRBV29-1	-	many	TRBJ2-1
TGCAGCGTTGCAGAGGACTATGGCTACACCTTC	CSVAEDYGYTF	11	TRBV29-1	-	-	TRBJ1-2
TGTGCCCATGGGAGCGGGAGCGTCAACAATGAGCAGTTCTTC	CAHGSGSVNNEQFF	14	TRBV21-1	-	many	TRBJ2-1
TGCAGTGCTAGAGGGGGGCAGGTGGAAACAGATACGCAGTATTTT	CSARGGQVETDTQYF	15	TRBV20-1	-	few	TRBJ2-3
TGTGCCAGCAGCTTCGGGGGAACGGTCCAAGAGACCCAGTACTTC	CASSFGGTVQETQYF	15	TRBV5-4	-	few	TRBJ2-5
TGTGCCAGCACCCCCACCCCAAGCGGAGTGGACAATGAGCAGTTCTTC	CASTPTPSGVDNEQFF	16	TRBV12-3/TRBV12-4	-	few	TRBJ2-1
TGCAGTGCTGAGAGGCAGGGGGTCTACCCAGATACGCAGTATTTT	CSAERQGVYPDTQYF	15	TRBV20-1	TRBD1	-	TRBJ2-3
TGTGCCAGCAGCCCTAGGACAGACGCGAACACTGAAGCTTTCTTT	CASSPRTDANTEAFF	15	TRBV7-9	-	-	TRBJ1-1
TGTGCCAGCAGCCGGACTAGCGGGACGGTCTACAATGAGCAGTTCTTC	CASSRTSGTVYNEQFF	16	TRBV6-5	TRBD2	-	TRBJ2-1
TGCAGCGTTGTTGGGACAGGACCGTTCTACGAGCAGTACTTC	CSVVGTGPFYEQYF	14	TRBV29-1	TRBD1	-	TRBJ2-7
TGTGCCAGCAGCCACCGACTAGCGGGAGGTCTCGAGCAGTACTTC	CASSHRLAGGLEQYF	15	TRBV3-1	TRBD2	-	TRBJ2-7
TGTGCCAGCTCTAGAGGGGCCAAGATCTCCTACGAGCAGTACTTC	CASSRGAKISYEQYF	15	TRBV6-1	-	few	TRBJ2-7
TGTGCCAGCAGACAACAGGGGGCGAGAACCTTAAACACCATATATTTT	CASRQQGARTLNTIYF	16	TRBV12-3/TRBV12-4	TRBD1	-	TRBJ1-3
TGTGCAAGTCGCCGCCTCCTCCTAGCGGGAACCCCCCCCTCGGTCGAGCAGTACTTC	CASRRLLLAGTPPSVEQYF	19	TRBV12-2	-	-	TRBJ2-7
TGTGCCAGCAGCTTAGATGGTCTTTCCCCCCCCCACGAGCAGTACTTC	CASSLDGLSPPHEQYF	16	TRBV7-9	-	-	TRBJ2-7
TGCAGCGTTGCGGGGGAGACCCAGTACTTC	CSVAGETQYF	10	TRBV29-1	-	many	TRBJ2-5
TGCAGTGTTGGACAGGGGGCTAACTATGGCTACACCTTC	CSVGQGANYGYTF	13	TRBV20-1	TRBD1	few	TRBJ1-2
TGTGCCAGCAGCTTGCGGGCCGGCTCGGTTTACAATGAGCAGTTCTTC	CASSLRAGSVYNEQFF	16	TRBV5-6	-	-	TRBJ2-1
TGTGCCAGCAGTTACGGAGTAGCGGGAGGCTACGAGCAGTACTTC	CASSYGVAGGYEQYF	15	TRBV6-6	TRBD2	few	TRBJ2-7
TGCAGTGCTTGGGCTGGTAATCGCAGGGGGGGCAATCAGCCCCAGCATTTT	CSAWAGNRRGGNQPQHF	17	TRBV20-1	TRBD1	once	TRBJ1-5
TGTGCCAGCAGTTACTCGAACGGGAACACTGAAGCTTTCTTT	CASSYSNGNTEAFF	14	TRBV6-5	-	few	TRBJ1-1
TGTGCCAGCAGCTTGTTATCGACGCCCTCTTATGGCTACACCTTC	CASSLLSTPSYGYTF	15	TRBV5-6	-	-	TRBJ1-2
TGTGCCAGCAGTTACTCGTCGGGTGGAGGGAACGAGCAGTACTTC	CASSYSSGGGNEQYF	15	TRBV6-5	-	few	TRBJ2-7
TGCAGTGCTGGCCAGGGGGGAGGATACAATGAGCAGTTCTTC	CSAGQGGGYNEQFF	14	TRBV20-1	-	many	TRBJ2-1